This T cell receptor (beta chain) is from a study of shared clonotypes between healthy human individuals. The CDR3 extends over 14 amino acids. The V and J ends lost 5 bases and 5 bases respectively, with 12 bases between them. From germline, CDR1 is MNHNS and CDR2 SASEGT. Genomic DNA from each subset was divided evenly over several immunoSEQ plates. Original processing methods: ImmunoSEQ only sent back junction sequences with no quality scores, so filtering was done differently. Sequencing used immunoSEQ multiplex PCR; TCRdb keeps in-frame clones, though not all of them. V, J and clone size derive from that table, while D and trimming were established from the DNA sequence. This sample carries millions of clones, about 95% of them seen once, and the ten largest clones take 0.13%. All donors were Caucasian adults living in Nashville, Tennessee. The investigators split CD4+ cells into a CD45RA+ naive subset and a CD45RA-negative memory subset.

V usage is TRBV6-1 and J usage is TRBJ1-4, with a possible D match to TRBD1 (5 bases). The sequencing input was naive CD4+ T cells sorted from blood. Subset noted: CD45RA+ positively selected. The source of this sequence is a young man in good health. The CDR3 DNA is TGTGCCAGCAGTCCGGGACGTCGGAATGAAAAACTGTTTTTT. Translated: CASSPGRRNEKLFF.